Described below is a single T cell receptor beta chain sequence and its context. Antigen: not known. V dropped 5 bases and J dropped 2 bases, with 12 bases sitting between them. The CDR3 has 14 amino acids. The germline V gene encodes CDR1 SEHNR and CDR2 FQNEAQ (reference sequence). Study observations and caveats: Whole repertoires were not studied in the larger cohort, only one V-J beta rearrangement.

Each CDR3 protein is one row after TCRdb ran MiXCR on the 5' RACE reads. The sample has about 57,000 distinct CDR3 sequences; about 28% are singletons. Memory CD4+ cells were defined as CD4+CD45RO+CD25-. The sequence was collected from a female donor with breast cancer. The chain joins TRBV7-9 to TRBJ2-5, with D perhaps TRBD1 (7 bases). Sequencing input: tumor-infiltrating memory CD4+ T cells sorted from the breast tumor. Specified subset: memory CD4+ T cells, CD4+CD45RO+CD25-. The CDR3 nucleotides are TGTGCCAGCAGCCCGGCGGGACAGCAAGAGACCCAGTACTTC. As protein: CASSPAGQQETQYF.